Listed here are 24 T cell receptor beta chains from one sample, sequenced in a study of T cell repertoires in cytomegalovirus infection. TCRdb called the reads again in MiXCR, with one record for every CDR3 protein. The profile shows 230,000 or so distinct CDR3 sequences, more than 15% of them singletons. Sequenced: CD8+ T cells from PBMCs. The origin of the receptors is a human donor in good health (CMV status not recorded). Some clones in this sample may be carry-over from other donors' samples.

This clonotype was seen a few times. The J gene is TRBJ2-1, the V gene TRBV7-9, with D perhaps matching TRBD1 (6 bases). Trimming left V 5 bases short and J 2 bases short, with 16 bases between. The V gene's germline CDR1 is SEHNR and CDR2 FQNEAQ (reference sequence). The CDR3 covers 16 residues. The CDR3 DNA reads TGTGCCAGCAGCCCCGAGGGGGTCGTGGCCTACAATGAGCAGTTCTTC. This codes for CASSPEGVVAYNEQFF.

This clonotype appeared a few times. The chain joins TRBV7-8 to TRBJ2-3; possibly TRBD1 for D (5 bases). The CDR3 is 15 amino acids. Germline CDR1 reads SGHVS; CDR2 reads FQNEAQ. With 5 bases removed from V and 2 bases from J, the gap between germline ends came to 14 bases. The CDR3 DNA reads TGTGCCAGCAGCCTAAGGGGAAGGTACACAGATACGCAGTATTTT. It is translated as CASSLRGRYTDTQYF.

Ten or more counts support this clonotype. The rearrangement links TRBV27 to TRBJ2-1, with a possible D match to TRBD1 (6 bases). Germline-derived CDR1 and CDR2 are MNHEY and SMNVEV (reference sequence). The CDR3 covers 13 residues. V dropped 2 bases and J dropped 5 bases, with 7 bases sitting between them. The CDR3 here is CASSLGGHNEQFF. The CDR3 DNA reads as TGTGCCAGCAGTTTAGGGGGCCACAATGAGCAGTTCTTC.

This clonotype was recorded many times. V and J are TRBV12-3 or TRBV12-4 and TRBJ1-2, with D perhaps matching TRBD1 (5 bases). V dropped 5 bases and J dropped 4 bases, with 11 bases sitting between them. The CDR3 spans 13 residues. The CDR3, as DNA: TGTGCCAGCAGTGAGACAGTAGTCTATGGCTACACCTTC. Translated: CASSETVVYGYTF.

The rearrangement uses TRBV14 and TRBJ2-5; a possible D gene is TRBD2 (5 bases). Germline values: CDR1 SGHDN, CDR2 FVKESK. The V end was cut by 1 base, the J end by 5 bases, with 20 bases between. The CDR3 totals 17 residues. The CDR3 sequence is CASSQVLAGSRRETQYF. The CDR3 DNA sequence: TGTGCCAGCAGCCAAGTACTGGCGGGCTCCCGTAGGGAGACCCAGTACTTC.

The chain uses TRBV15 and TRBJ2-1, with 7 bases aligning to TRBD1. The germline V gene encodes CDR1 LNHNV and CDR2 YYDKDF (reference sequence). The V segment lost 4 bases and the J segment 1 base; nucleotides outside the gene matches: 4. There are 15 residues in the CDR3. CDR3 protein: CATSTFRGSYNEQFF. CDR3 sequence (DNA): TGTGCCACCAGCACATTCAGGGGGTCCTACAATGAGCAGTTCTTC. The full variable domain, completed using reference TRBV15 and TRBJ2-1, is DAMVIQNPRYQVTQFGKPVTLSCSQTLNHNVMYWYQQKSSQAPKLLFHYYDKDFNNEADTPDNFQSRRPNTSFCFLDIRSPGLGDTAMYLCATSTFRGSYNEQFFGPGTRLTVL.

V and J are TRBV6-1 and TRBJ2-3; 7 bases align to TRBD1. Germline CDR1 MNHNS, CDR2 SASEGT. The V gene end was trimmed by 6 bases and the J gene end by 8 bases; junction bases not matched to a gene: 11. There are 14 residues in the CDR3. In DNA, the CDR3 is TGTGCCAGCAGCGACCGGGACAGAGTTTTTACGCAGTATTTT. Translating gives CASSDRDRVFTQYF.

The chain's CDR3 is CATSRDQPGTGELFF. CDR3 sequence (DNA): TGTGCCACCAGCAGAGATCAGCCGGGCACCGGGGAGCTGTTTTTT. J is TRBJ2-2 and V is TRBV15; D not resolved. The germline CDR1 and CDR2 sequences are LNHNV and YYDKDF (reference sequence). The CDR3 runs 15 residues. V gave up 0 bases and J gave up 4 bases, with 9 bases separating them.

The chain couples TRBV6-6 to TRBJ2-3; the match to TRBD2 covers 7 bases. The CDR3 runs to 17 residues. Per the germline V gene, CDR1 is MNHNY and CDR2 is SVGAGI (reference sequence). V lost 4 bases to trimming and J lost 1 base; unmatched junction nucleotides: 11. Here the CDR3 reads CASSSLLPREGTDTQYF. The CDR3 region has the DNA TGTGCCAGCAGTTCTCTTCTGCCCCGGGAGGGCACAGATACGCAGTATTTT.

This clonotype was counted a few times. The chain joins TRBV5-1 to TRBJ2-1; 7 bases map to TRBD2. With 0 bases clipped from V and 7 bases from J, the junction kept 7 bases outside the gene matches. Germline V lookup: CDR1 SGHRS, CDR2 YFSETQ. The CDR3 length is 15 residues. The CDR3 DNA reads TGCGCCAGCAGCTTGGCCCCCAGGGAGGGGAATGAGCAGTTCTTC. Translated, it gives CASSLAPREGNEQFF.

The sample holds many counts of this clonotype. This chain uses TRBV7-8 with TRBJ2-1; D uncertain. CDR1 is SGHVS and CDR2 is FQNEAQ in the germline V gene. CDR3 size: 13 residues. Trimming shortened V by 5 bases and J by 4 bases, and 9 bases separated the two germline ends. DNA for the CDR3: TGTGCCAGCAGCCCCGACCCGTACAATGAGCAGTTCTTC. It translates to CASSPDPYNEQFF.

V usage is TRBV7-4 and J usage is TRBJ2-7, with D maybe TRBD2 (6 bases). In germline, CDR1 is SGHVT, CDR2 SQSDAQ. The CDR3 runs to 13 residues. V was shortened by 5 bases and J by 2 bases, with 10 bases between the two germline ends. In DNA form, the CDR3 reads TGTGCCAGCAGCATGGGACTCACCTACGAGCAGTACTTC. This sequence encodes CASSMGLTYEQYF. Drawing the rest from reference TRBV7-4 and TRBJ2-7, the complete variable domain is GAGVSQSPRYKVAKRGRDVALRCDSISGHVTLYWYRQTLGQGSEVLTYSQSDAQRDKSGRPSGRFSAERPERSVSTLKIQRTEQGDSAVYLCASSMGLTYEQYFGPGTRLTVT.

This clonotype was counted once. CDR3 in amino acids: CASTLSHPAKGHLVRQYF. The CDR3 DNA is TGTGCCAGCACCTTATCCCACCCCGCCAAGGGCCATCTTGTGAGGCAGTACTTC. The chain recombines TRBV28 with TRBJ2-7; the D is unclear. V was clipped by 7 bases and J by 9 bases, with 34 bases between them. The germline gives CDR1 MDHEN, CDR2 SYDVKM. CDR3 length: 18 residues.

This clonotype showed up just a few times. The chain recombines TRBV12-3 or TRBV12-4 with TRBJ2-3, with D unclear. Trimming took off 8 bases at V and 0 bases at J, with 12 bases between the two ends. This CDR3 region has 14 residues. Here the CDR3 DNA reads TGTGCCAGCTCTTGGGCAGCTAGCACAGATACGCAGTATTTT. It specifies CASSWAASTDTQYF.

This chain connects TRBV14 to TRBJ2-1; possibly TRBD1 or TRBD2 for D (7 bases each). The V gene's germline CDR1 is SGHDN and CDR2 FVKESK. The CDR3 length is 18 residues. Deletions cut 2 bases from V and 3 bases from J, with 20 bases between. CDR3 loop: CASSQTRGLGTVYNEQFF. CDR3 in DNA: TGTGCCAGCAGCCAAACGCGGGGGCTCGGGACAGTCTACAATGAGCAGTTCTTC.

This sequence joins TRBV28 and TRBJ1-1; possible D gene TRBD1, 5 bases. The V and J ends lost 3 bases and 2 bases respectively, with 10 bases between them. This CDR3 is built from 14 residues. Looked up from germline, CDR1 is MDHEN and CDR2 is SYDVKM. DNA of the CDR3: TGTGCCAGCAGTTTTTGGGGGTTTAACACTGAAGCTTTCTTT. Protein product: CASSFWGFNTEAFF.

This clonotype was observed at least ten times. This chain joins TRBV7-4 and TRBJ2-1, with 9 bases aligning to TRBD2. V dropped 8 bases and J dropped 8; count of bases not matched to a gene: 10. Per the germline V gene, CDR1 is SGHVT and CDR2 is SQSDAQ. The CDR3 loop spans 14 amino acids. CDR3 sequence: CASLEGGGVDEQFF. The CDR3, as DNA: TGTGCCAGCCTAGAGGGCGGGGGGGTGGATGAGCAGTTCTTC. Drawing the rest from reference TRBV7-4 and TRBJ2-1, the complete variable domain is GAGVSQSPRYKVAKRGRDVALRCDSISGHVTLYWYRQTLGQGSEVLTYSQSDAQRDKSGRPSGRFSAERPERSVSTLKIQRTEQGDSAVYLCASLEGGGVDEQFFGPGTRLTVL.

This clonotype was observed at least ten times. The gene calls are TRBV7-2 and TRBJ2-5; D gene unclear. The CDR3 has 13 amino acids. Trimming removed 5 bases at V and 5 bases at J, with 12 bases between. CDR1 and CDR2 (germline): SGHTA, FQGNSA. CDR3 DNA sequence: TGTGCCAGCAGCCCCGGCTTGCGGGAGACCCAGTACTTC. Encoded protein: CASSPGLRETQYF.

There are a few counts of this clonotype. The CDR3 nucleotides are TGTGCCAGCAGCGGACCGGGACAGGGCTCCTACAATGAGCAGTTCTTC. Translation: CASSGPGQGSYNEQFF. This chain joins TRBV7-3 and TRBJ2-1; the match to TRBD1 covers 9 bases. V shed 5 bases and J 0 bases; nucleotides not matched to a gene: 5. The CDR3 is 16 residues long. Germline V lookup: CDR1 SGHTA, CDR2 FQGTGA.

The chain uses TRBV28 and TRBJ1-5; TRBD1 matches 7 bases. The CDR3 runs to 17 residues. Germline CDR1 MDHEN, CDR2 SYDVKM. Trimming removed 5 bases from V and 0 bases from J; junction bases left unmatched: 10. Written as DNA, the CDR3 is TGTGCCAGCAGTGTCGGGACAGCCGGATATAGCAATCAGCCCCAGCATTTT. Translated, it gives CASSVGTAGYSNQPQHF.

This clonotype was counted only a few times. The chain recombines TRBV28 with TRBJ1-2, with a possible D match to TRBD1 (5 bases). V lost 7 bases to trimming and J lost 8 bases, with 11 bases between them. This CDR3 is built from 11 residues. CDR1 is MDHEN, CDR2 SYDVKM, per germline. The CDR3 is CASISGVGYTF. The CDR3 DNA reads TGTGCCAGCATATCGGGGGTCGGCTACACCTTC.

This clonotype has only a few counts. The chain recombines TRBV7-6 with TRBJ2-7; the D is unclear. Germline V gene lookup returns CDR1 SGHVS and CDR2 FNYEAQ. CDR3 size: 14 residues. V lost 5 bases and J 2 bases, leaving 13 bases between the germline ends. CDR3: CASSPRNGAYEQYF. The CDR3 DNA reads as TGTGCCAGCAGCCCACGGAACGGAGCCTACGAGCAGTACTTC.

This clonotype was found many times. V gene TRBV6-2 or TRBV6-3 combines with J gene TRBJ1-1, with D possibly matching TRBD1 (6 bases). Trimming cost V 0 bases and J 5 bases, with 13 bases left between them. The CDR3 is made up of 15 amino acids. Germline loops: CDR1 MNHEY, CDR2 SVGEGT. The CDR3 protein is CASSYSSGGGTEAFF. The CDR3 DNA reads TGTGCCAGCAGTTACTCATCCGGGGGCGGGACTGAAGCTTTCTTT.

V usage is TRBV7-9 and J usage is TRBJ1-1, with TRBD1 matching 10 bases. CDR1 SEHNR and CDR2 FQNEAQ come from the germline V gene (reference sequence). The V and J ends lost 5 bases and 5 bases, in that order; junction bases with no gene match: 8. This CDR3 has 15 residues. The CDR3 loop is CASSTRTGGITEAFF. CDR3 coding DNA: TGTGCCAGCAGCACTCGGACAGGGGGTATAACTGAAGCTTTCTTT.